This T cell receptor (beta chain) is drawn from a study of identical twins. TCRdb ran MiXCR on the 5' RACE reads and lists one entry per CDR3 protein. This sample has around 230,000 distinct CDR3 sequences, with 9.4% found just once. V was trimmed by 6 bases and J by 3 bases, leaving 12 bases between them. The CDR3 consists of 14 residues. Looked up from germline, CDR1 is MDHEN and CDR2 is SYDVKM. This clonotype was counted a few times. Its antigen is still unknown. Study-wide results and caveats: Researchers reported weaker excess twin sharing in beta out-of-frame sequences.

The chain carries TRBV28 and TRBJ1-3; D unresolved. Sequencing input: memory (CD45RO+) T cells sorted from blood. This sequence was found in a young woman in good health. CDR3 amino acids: CASSLGRLGNTIYF. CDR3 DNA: TGTGCCAGCAGCCTCGGTAGACTTGGAAACACCATATATTTT.